This T cell receptor beta chain was identified during a study of blood T cell repertoires in COVID-19. Turning to the study itself: Both acute and convalescent COVID-19 samples were obtained from the United States, Italy and Spain.

Authors' processing steps: The authors estimated nucleated cell counts from reference gene primer amplification. Profiling relied on immunoSEQ multiplex PCR, and the TCRdb table lists in-frame clones only, not all of them. Clonal size and the V and J genes are those of that table, whereas D and trimming came from the DNA. Here the sample spans 35,000 to 45,000 clones, around nine tenths being singletons. The V gene's germline CDR1 is LNHDA and CDR2 SQIVND (reference sequence). The V segment lost 7 bases and the J segment 1 base; nucleotides outside the gene matches: 6. CDR3 length equals 16 residues.

The sample comprised peripheral blood. The sequence was collected from a human donor in a cohort sampled during active COVID-19. The chain links TRBV19 to TRBJ2-1; 11 positions agree with TRBD2. The CDR3 DNA reads as TGTGCCAGTAAAGAGGCTAGCGGGGGGTCCTACAATGAGCAGTTCTTC. Translated, it gives CASKEASGGSYNEQFF.